The T cell receptor (beta chain) under discussion was sequenced for a study of T cell responses to AZD1222 COVID-19 vaccine. Study results and caveats: Donors were mostly white British, more females; clonal diversity possibly underestimated. Receipt of two AZD1222 doses was followed by a rise in Spike-specific TCR breadth and depth.

About this clone: Its antigen is unknown.

Only in-frame clones appear in the TCRdb table, and some are missing; sequencing was by immunoSEQ multiplex PCR. The sample includes 110,000 to 150,000 clones, approximately 91% of them seen just once. This CDR3 is 16 amino acids long. CDR1 is LNHDA, CDR2 SQIVND, per germline (reference sequence). Trimming took off 4 bases at V and 3 bases at J, with 13 bases between the two ends. The sequencing used peripheral blood, collected on day 0 of AZD1222 vaccination. The origin of this receptor is an adult in good health. This chain joins TRBV19 and TRBJ2-6, with D maybe TRBD2 (6 bases). The CDR3, as DNA: TGTGCCAGTAGTAATCTGGGGACTCTTGGGGCCAACGTCCTGACTTTC. It specifies CASSNLGTLGANVLTF.